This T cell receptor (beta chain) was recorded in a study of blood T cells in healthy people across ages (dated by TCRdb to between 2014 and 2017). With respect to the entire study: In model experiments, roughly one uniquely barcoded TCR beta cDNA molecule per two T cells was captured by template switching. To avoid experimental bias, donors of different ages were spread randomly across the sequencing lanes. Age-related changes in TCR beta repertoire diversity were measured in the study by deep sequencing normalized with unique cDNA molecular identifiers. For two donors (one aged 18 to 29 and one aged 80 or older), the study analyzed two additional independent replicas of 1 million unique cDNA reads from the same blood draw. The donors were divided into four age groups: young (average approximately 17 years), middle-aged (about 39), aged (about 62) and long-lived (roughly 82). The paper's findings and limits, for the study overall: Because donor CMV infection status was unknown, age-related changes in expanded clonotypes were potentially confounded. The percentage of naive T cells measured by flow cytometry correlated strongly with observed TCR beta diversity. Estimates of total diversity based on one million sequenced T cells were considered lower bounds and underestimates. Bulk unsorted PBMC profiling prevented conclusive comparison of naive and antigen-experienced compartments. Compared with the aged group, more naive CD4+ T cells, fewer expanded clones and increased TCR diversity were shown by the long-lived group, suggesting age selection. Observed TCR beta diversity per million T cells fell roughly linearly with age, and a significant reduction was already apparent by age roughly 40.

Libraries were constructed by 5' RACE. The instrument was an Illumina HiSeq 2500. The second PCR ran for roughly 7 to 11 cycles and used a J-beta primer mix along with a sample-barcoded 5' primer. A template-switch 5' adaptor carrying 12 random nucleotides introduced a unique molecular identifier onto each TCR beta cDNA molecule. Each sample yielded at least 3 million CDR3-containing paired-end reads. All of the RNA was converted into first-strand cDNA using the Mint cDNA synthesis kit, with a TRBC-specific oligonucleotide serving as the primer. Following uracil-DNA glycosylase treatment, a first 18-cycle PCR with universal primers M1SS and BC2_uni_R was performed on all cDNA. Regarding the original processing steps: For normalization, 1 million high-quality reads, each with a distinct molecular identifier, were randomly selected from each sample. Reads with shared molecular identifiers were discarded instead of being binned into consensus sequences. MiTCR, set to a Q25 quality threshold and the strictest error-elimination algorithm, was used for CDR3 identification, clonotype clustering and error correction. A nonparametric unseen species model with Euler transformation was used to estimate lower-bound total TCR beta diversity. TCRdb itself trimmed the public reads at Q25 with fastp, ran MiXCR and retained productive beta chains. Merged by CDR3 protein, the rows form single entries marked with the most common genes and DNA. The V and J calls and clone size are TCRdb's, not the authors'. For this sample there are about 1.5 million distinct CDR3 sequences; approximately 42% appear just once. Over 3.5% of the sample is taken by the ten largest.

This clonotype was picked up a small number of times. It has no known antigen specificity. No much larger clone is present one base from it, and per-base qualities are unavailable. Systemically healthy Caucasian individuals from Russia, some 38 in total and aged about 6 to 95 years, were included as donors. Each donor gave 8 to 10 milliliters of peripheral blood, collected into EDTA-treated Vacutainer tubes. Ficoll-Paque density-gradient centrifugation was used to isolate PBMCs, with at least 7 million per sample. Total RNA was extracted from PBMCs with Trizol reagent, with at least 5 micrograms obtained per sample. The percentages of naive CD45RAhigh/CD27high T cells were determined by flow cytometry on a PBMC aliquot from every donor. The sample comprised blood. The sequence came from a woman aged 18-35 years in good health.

Here the CDR3 is given as CASSYLTRGNEQFF. In nucleotides, the sequence is TGTGCCAGCAGTTACTTGACTAGGGGGAATGAGCAGTTCTTC. Recombination linked TRBV6-2 or TRBV6-3 to TRBJ2-1, with the D assignment possibly TRBD1 or TRBD2, given 6 matching bases for each. CDR1 and CDR2, per the germline V gene, are MNHEY and SVGEGT. A distance of 11 bases separates the germline ends of V and J, which lose 1 base and 7 bases respectively. There are 14 amino acids in the CDR3, from cysteine to phenylalanine inclusive. CDR3 DNA only is kept here, 42 bases in frame from base 1.